This T cell receptor beta chain was sequenced for a study of shared clonotypes between healthy human individuals. The germline CDR1 and CDR2 sequences are ENHRY and SYGVKD. V lost 8 bases to trimming and J lost 0 bases, with 14 bases between them. There are 15 residues in the CDR3. Sequencing used immunoSEQ multiplex PCR; TCRdb keeps in-frame clones, though not all of them. The sample includes approximately 1.4 million clones, approximately 98% seen only once; the top ten take roughly 0.4%. The sequence was obtained from a young man in good health. The chain recombines TRBV10-3 with TRBJ1-5; perhaps TRBD1 as D (5 bases). The sample was naive CD4+ T cells sorted from blood. Subset of the sample: CD45RA+ positively selected. The chain's CDR3 is CAISPGQGSNQPQHF. The CDR3 DNA follows: TGTGCCATCTCCCCGGGGCAGGGTAGCAATCAGCCCCAGCATTTT.